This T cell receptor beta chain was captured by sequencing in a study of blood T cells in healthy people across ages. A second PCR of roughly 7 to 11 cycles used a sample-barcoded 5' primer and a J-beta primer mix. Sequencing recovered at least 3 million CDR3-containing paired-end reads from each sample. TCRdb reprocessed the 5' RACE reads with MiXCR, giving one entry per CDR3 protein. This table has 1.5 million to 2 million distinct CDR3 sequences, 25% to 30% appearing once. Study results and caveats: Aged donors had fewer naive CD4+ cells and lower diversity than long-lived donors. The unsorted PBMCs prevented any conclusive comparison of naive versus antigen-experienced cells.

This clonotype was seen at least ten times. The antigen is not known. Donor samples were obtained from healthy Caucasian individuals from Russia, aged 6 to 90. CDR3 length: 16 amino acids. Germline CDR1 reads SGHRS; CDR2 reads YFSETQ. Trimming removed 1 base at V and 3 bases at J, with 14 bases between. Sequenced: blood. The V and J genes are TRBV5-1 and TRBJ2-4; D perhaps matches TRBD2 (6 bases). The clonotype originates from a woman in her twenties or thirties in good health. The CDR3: CASSLLLGGDKNIQYF. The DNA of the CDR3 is TGCGCCAGCAGCTTGTTACTCGGCGGGGACAAAAACATTCAGTACTTC.